The 25 T cell receptor beta chains presented below share a single source sample, sequenced in a study of vaccination effects on CD4 cells after COVID-19. TCRdb's copy holds only in-frame clones and misses some; the assay was immunoSEQ multiplex PCR. This repertoire shows tens of thousands of clones, around 74% found once; its top ten account for 5% to 6.5%. The antigens for these receptors are not known. Following 10 days of culture, CD4+ T cells were isolated. This person's SARS-CoV-2 infection, confirmed by PCR, occurred between March and December 2020. As their vaccination, participants received two doses of either BNT162b2 or mRNA-1273. The sample in question was CD4+ T cells from PBMCs cultured without peptide, obtained after COVID-19 vaccination. The receptors originated from a human donor who had a prior SARS-CoV-2 infection.

J is TRBJ2-1 and V is TRBV5-1; D possibly matches TRBD1 or TRBD2 (5 bases each). V was trimmed by 4 bases and J by 5 bases, leaving 25 bases between them. CDR3 length equals 18 residues. Germline V lookup: CDR1 SGHRS, CDR2 YFSETQ. The CDR3 bases are TGCGCCAGCAGCCGGACCACGGGGACCTTTGCCCAGAACAATGAGCAGTTCTTC. Translating gives CASSRTTGTFAQNNEQFF.

This clone was observed a few times. This chain uses TRBV2 with TRBJ1-6; unclear D gene. CDR3 size: 13 residues. V lost 10 bases, J lost 8 bases, and 15 bases lay in between. Germline V gene sequence: CDR1 SNHLY, CDR2 FYNNEI. This CDR3 reads CATLAEGYSPLHF. CDR3 coding DNA: TGTGCCACCCTGGCGGAGGGTTATTCACCCCTCCACTTT.

This clone was seen more than once but under ten times. Here the CDR3 reads CASRLRQGAGYTF. DNA for the CDR3: TGTGCCAGTAGACTAAGACAGGGTGCCGGCTACACCTTC. This chain uses TRBV19 with TRBJ1-2; 7 nucleotides align to TRBD1. V was pared by 6 bases and J by 8 bases, with 9 bases of the junction left unmatched. Germline V gene data show CDR1 as LNHDA and CDR2 as SQIVND (reference sequence). This CDR3 has 13 amino acids.

The rearrangement joins TRBV15 to TRBJ2-1, with D hard to call. Germline loops: CDR1 LNHNV, CDR2 YYDKDF (reference sequence). V lost 0 bases to trimming and J lost 9 bases, with 9 bases between them. This CDR3 has 13 amino acids. The CDR3 region has the DNA TGTGCCACCAGCAGAGATCTACGTACTGAGCAGTTCTTC. It translates to CATSRDLRTEQFF.

The chain uses TRBV5-6 and TRBJ1-4, with no clear D. Trimming removed 0 bases at V and 4 bases at J, with 10 bases between. This CDR3 has 15 amino acids. In germline, CDR1 is SGHDT, CDR2 YYEEEE. The CDR3 loop reads CASSLVETRNEKLFF. The CDR3 bases are TGTGCCAGCAGCTTGGTTGAGACCCGTAATGAAAAACTGTTTTTT.

There are a few counts of this clone. The chain couples TRBV2 to TRBJ2-7, with TRBD1 identical over 9 bases. V dropped 3 bases and J dropped 4; count of bases not matched to a gene: 4. In germline, CDR1 is SNHLY, CDR2 FYNNEI. This CDR3 has 14 amino acids. CDR3 in DNA: TGTGCCAGCAGTGACCAGGGACAGGGTTACGAGCAGTACTTC. It codes for CASSDQGQGYEQYF.

The genes are TRBV10-3 and TRBJ1-1; D not certain. The V end was cut by 4 bases, the J end by 3 bases, with 6 bases between. Germline-derived CDR1 and CDR2 are ENHRY and SYGVKD. The CDR3 sequence is 12 residues long. The CDR3 bases are TGTGCCATCAGTGGGTCTGACACTGAAGCTTTCTTT. It codes for CAISGSDTEAFF.

The chain recombines TRBV11-3 with TRBJ2-1; TRBD1 might be the D (6 bases). The CDR3 has 16 amino acids. V was pared by 3 bases and J by 0 bases, with 12 bases between. The germline V gene encodes CDR1 SGHNT and CDR2 YENEEA. CDR3 nucleotide sequence: TGTGCCAGCAGCTTGAGGCAGGGGAGCTCCTACAATGAGCAGTTCTTC. This sequence encodes CASSLRQGSSYNEQFF.

In its sample, this clone was seen a few times. The rearrangement joins TRBV15 to TRBJ2-1; the D gene is possibly TRBD2 (5 bases). V was pared by 2 bases and J by 9 bases, with 8 bases between. Germline V gives CDR1 LNHNV, CDR2 YYDKDF (reference sequence). CDR3 length equals 12 residues. CDR3 in amino acids: CATSRKSGEQFF. CDR3 DNA: TGTGCCACCAGCAGAAAAAGCGGTGAGCAGTTCTTC.

The CDR3 DNA is TGCAGCGTTGCTCCAGAGGAAGGGGCTGAAGCTTTCTTT. As protein: CSVAPEEGAEAFF. The chain combines TRBV29-1 with TRBJ1-1, with D possibly being TRBD1 (5 bases). This CDR3 has 13 residues. V lost 4 bases and J lost 6, with 15 bases in between. CDR1 SQVTM and CDR2 ANQGSEA come from the germline V gene.

This chain joins TRBV6-2 or TRBV6-3 and TRBJ2-3; D might be TRBD1 (6 bases). V lost 2 bases and J lost 1, with 16 bases in between. The CDR3 has 17 residues. The germline gives CDR1 MNHEY, CDR2 SVGEGT. The CDR3 DNA follows: TGTGCCAGCAGTTACGATTTGTTGGGACACCGCACAGATACGCAGTATTTT. It translates to CASSYDLLGHRTDTQYF.

This clone was recorded once. The chain carries TRBV10-1 and TRBJ1-1; 12 bases match TRBD1. The CDR3 runs 17 residues. Trimming took 4 bases from V and 0 from J; bases not matched to a gene: 6. The germline gives CDR1 WNHNN, CDR2 SYGVQD (reference sequence). The CDR3: CASSGWGQGALNTEAFF. The CDR3 nucleotides are TGCGCCAGCAGTGGGTGGGGACAGGGGGCCCTGAACACTGAAGCTTTCTTT.

This clone was seen only a few times. V and J are TRBV24-1 and TRBJ2-5, with D perhaps matching TRBD2 (5 bases). V was clipped by 5 bases and J by 2 bases, with 17 bases between them. Germline V gives CDR1 KGHDR, CDR2 SFDVKD. CDR3 length: 16 amino acids. CDR3 in DNA: TGTGCCACCAGTGCCAATACACGGGAACCACAAGAGACCCAGTACTTC. The encoded protein is CATSANTREPQETQYF.

The chain employs TRBV23-1 and TRBJ1-3; D is uncertain. TRBV23-1 is labeled an ORF, and its function is uncertain. The V and J ends lost 9 bases and 5 bases respectively, with 14 bases between them. The CDR3 has 13 amino acids. CDR3 bases: TGCGCCAGAGCCCAAAAAGACAGAAACACCATATATTTT. Residues: CARAQKDRNTIYF.

The chain combines TRBV12-5 with TRBJ2-1; 8 nucleotides agree with TRBD1. Trimming at V came to 5 bases and at J to 2 bases, leaving 8 bases not matched to a gene. Germline V lookup: CDR1 LGHNT, CDR2 FRNRAP. The CDR3 spans 16 residues. CDR3 region: CASGSGNRGAYNEQFF. CDR3 bases: TGTGCTAGTGGTAGCGGAAACAGGGGGGCCTACAATGAGCAGTTCTTC.

The gene calls are TRBV11-3 and TRBJ2-4, with D perhaps matching TRBD2 (6 bases). This CDR3 has 14 amino acids. Germline values: CDR1 SGHNT, CDR2 YENEEA. V was cut by 8 bases and J by 0 bases, with 11 bases left in between. DNA of the CDR3: TGTGCCAGCGGGGAGGCCTTAGCCAAAAACATTCAGTACTTC. Its translation is CASGEALAKNIQYF.

The chain links TRBV2 to TRBJ1-1, with no clear D. Trimming removed 4 bases at V and 3 bases at J, with 12 bases between. Per the germline V gene, CDR1 is SNHLY and CDR2 is FYNNEI. There are 14 residues in the CDR3. This CDR3 is CASSVYRRDTEAFF. Here the CDR3 DNA reads TGTGCCAGCAGTGTATATCGTAGGGACACTGAAGCTTTCTTT.

The chain couples TRBV12-5 to TRBJ2-1, with a weak D call TRBD1 (6 bases). CDR1 LGHNT and CDR2 FRNRAP come from the germline V gene. The germline V and J ends were trimmed by 3 bases and 9 bases, with 18 bases remaining between them. The CDR3 has 15 amino acids. The chain's CDR3 is CASGFGFRGQFEQFF. DNA for the CDR3: TGTGCTAGTGGTTTTGGGTTCAGGGGTCAATTTGAGCAGTTCTTC.

CDR3 bases: TGCGCCAGCAGCAGAGCCGGGACTAGCGGGGGCTCCTACAATGAGCAGTTCTTC. Protein sequence: CASSRAGTSGGSYNEQFF. This chain uses TRBV5-1 with TRBJ2-1; 14 bases match TRBD2. V gave up 4 bases and J gave up 0 bases; unmatched junction bases: 6. Germline CDR1 reads SGHRS; CDR2 reads YFSETQ. The CDR3 spans 18 residues.

This chain uses TRBV5-1 with TRBJ2-1; TRBD1 agrees at 8 bases. The V segment lost 2 bases and the J segment 12 bases; nucleotides outside the gene matches: 13. The CDR3 spans 15 residues. Per germline, CDR1 SGHRS and CDR2 YFSETQ. In nucleotides, the CDR3 is TGCGCCAGCAGCTTACCGGGACAGGAGGGTCTAGGGCAGTTCTTC. Amino acid sequence: CASSLPGQEGLGQFF.

The sample holds a few counts of this clone. The chain couples TRBV30 to TRBJ1-5; D might be TRBD1 (6 bases). Looked up from germline, CDR1 is GTSNPN and CDR2 is SVGIG (reference sequence). V lost 3 bases and J 9 bases, leaving 15 bases between the germline ends. The CDR3 length is 13 residues. CDR3 residues: CAWRPRGEGPQHF. CDR3 nucleotides: TGTGCCTGGAGGCCCAGGGGAGAGGGGCCCCAGCATTTT.

This rearrangement joins TRBV24-1 to TRBJ1-2; a possible D gene is TRBD1 (5 bases). V dropped 2 bases and J dropped 3 bases, with 12 bases sitting between them. This CDR3 is 15 amino acids long. The germline gives CDR1 KGHDR, CDR2 SFDVKD. CDR3 DNA: TGTGCCACCAGTGATTCTTGGGGGTCCGACTATGGCTACACCTTC. Translated: CATSDSWGSDYGYTF.

This chain uses TRBV5-4 with TRBJ2-1, with D perhaps matching TRBD2 (5 bases). Deletions cut 5 bases from V and 0 bases from J, with 9 bases between. Germline V lookup: CDR1 SGHNT, CDR2 YYREEE (reference sequence). CDR3 length: 14 residues. The CDR3 spells CASSRGFSYNEQFF. CDR3 DNA sequence: TGTGCCAGCAGTAGAGGGTTCTCCTACAATGAGCAGTTCTTC.

CDR3 amino acids: CASSYVPGSTDTQYF. CDR3 DNA sequence: TGTGCCAGCAGTTACGTCCCAGGGTCGACAGATACGCAGTATTTT. V usage is TRBV6-5 and J usage is TRBJ2-3, with D possibly TRBD1 on 5 matching bases. V was trimmed by 2 bases and J by 3 bases, leaving 12 bases between them. In germline, CDR1 is MNHEY, CDR2 SVGAGI. The CDR3 is 15 amino acids.

The CDR3 DNA sequence: TGCGCCAGCAGCCAGCGGAACACTGAAGCTTTCTTT. Amino acids: CASSQRNTEAFF. The chain joins TRBV4-1 to TRBJ1-1; D is unclear. The CDR3 runs to 12 residues. V was trimmed by 3 bases and J by 1 base, leaving 3 bases between them. The V gene's germline CDR1 is MGHRA and CDR2 YSYEKL.